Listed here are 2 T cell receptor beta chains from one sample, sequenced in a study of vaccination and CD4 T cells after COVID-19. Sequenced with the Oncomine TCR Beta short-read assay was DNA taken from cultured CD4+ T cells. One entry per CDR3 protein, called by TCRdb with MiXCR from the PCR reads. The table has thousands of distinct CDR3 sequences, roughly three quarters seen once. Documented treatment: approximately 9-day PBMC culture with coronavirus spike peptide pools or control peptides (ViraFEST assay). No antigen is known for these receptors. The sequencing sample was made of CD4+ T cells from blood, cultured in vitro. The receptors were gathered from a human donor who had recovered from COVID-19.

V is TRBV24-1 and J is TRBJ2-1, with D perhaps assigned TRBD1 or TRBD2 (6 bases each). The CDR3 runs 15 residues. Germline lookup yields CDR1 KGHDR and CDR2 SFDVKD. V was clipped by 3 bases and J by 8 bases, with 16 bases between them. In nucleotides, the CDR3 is TGTGCCACCAGTGATGGAGGGGGGCTCGGCCATGAGCAGTTCTTC. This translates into CATSDGGGLGHEQFF.

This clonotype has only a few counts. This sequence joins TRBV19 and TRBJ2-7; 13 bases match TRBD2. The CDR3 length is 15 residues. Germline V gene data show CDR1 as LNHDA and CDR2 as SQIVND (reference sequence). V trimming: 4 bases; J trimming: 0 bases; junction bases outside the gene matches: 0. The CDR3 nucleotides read TGTGCCAGTAGTAGGACTAGCGGGAGCTCCTACGAGCAGTACTTC. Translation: CASSRTSGSSYEQYF.